The rows below give T cell receptor beta chains drawn from one sample of a study of molecular identifiers for immune sequencing clone quantification. TCRdb re-derived calls from the PCR reads in MiXCR, one entry per CDR3 protein. The sample lists some 680,000 distinct CDR3 sequences, roughly 23% occurring once. Sequencing was done on a sample of naive CD8+ T cells from blood, with Jurkat cell RNA spiked in. These receptors came from a human donor in good health. Some libraries in this study had Jurkat cell RNA spiked in. The CDR3 runs from the conserved cysteine through the conserved F or W. A D gene is named only where the DNA matches it firmly. Where a row states a size, it is once, few, many or the class of an expanded clone; other rows omit it.

v_call: TRBV3-1; clone_size: -; d_call: TRBD2; j_call: TRBJ2-7; cdr3_aa: CASSQGGRSNEQYF; cdr3_nt: TGTGCCAGCAGCCAAGGCGGGAGGAGCAACGAGCAGTACTTC
v_call: TRBV7-2; clone_size: -; d_call: -; j_call: TRBJ2-5; cdr3_aa: CASSSIQGSQETQYF; cdr3_nt: TGTGCCAGCAGCTCGATCCAGGGGTCCCAAGAGACCCAGTACTTC
v_call: TRBV4-3; clone_size: many; d_call: TRBD2; j_call: TRBJ2-3; cdr3_aa: CASSQESSGLATYTQYF; cdr3_nt: TGCGCCAGCAGCCAAGAATCTTCGGGACTAGCCACTTATACGCAGTATTTT
v_call: TRBV27; clone_size: -; d_call: TRBD1; j_call: TRBJ2-5; cdr3_aa: CASSAGTALETQYF; cdr3_nt: TGTGCCAGCAGTGCTGGGACAGCATTGGAGACCCAGTACTTC
v_call: TRBV7-6; clone_size: -; d_call: TRBD2; j_call: TRBJ2-5; cdr3_aa: CASSPSAGESQYF; cdr3_nt: TGTGCCAGCAGCCCTAGTGCGGGAGAGTCCCAGTACTTC
v_call: TRBV7-2; clone_size: -; d_call: TRBD2; j_call: TRBJ2-5; cdr3_aa: CASSLAGLGGRGETQYF; cdr3_nt: TGTGCCAGCAGCTTAGCCGGCCTCGGCGGGAGAGGAGAGACCCAGTACTTC
v_call: TRBV29-1; clone_size: many; d_call: -; j_call: TRBJ2-5; cdr3_aa: CSVEGPGRNQETQYF; cdr3_nt: TGCAGCGTTGAAGGGCCGGGACGGAACCAAGAGACCCAGTACTTC
v_call: TRBV2; clone_size: few; d_call: -; j_call: TRBJ2-7; cdr3_aa: CASKDGYEQYF; cdr3_nt: TGTGCCAGCAAGGACGGTTACGAGCAGTACTTC
v_call: TRBV20-1; clone_size: few; d_call: -; j_call: TRBJ2-7; cdr3_aa: CSYRGTLSYEQYF; cdr3_nt: TGCAGTTACCGGGGGACACTCTCCTACGAGCAGTACTTC
v_call: TRBV3-1; clone_size: many; d_call: -; j_call: TRBJ2-5; cdr3_aa: CASSQAGVGETQYF; cdr3_nt: TGTGCCAGCAGCCAAGCGGGAGTCGGGGAGACCCAGTACTTC
v_call: TRBV27; clone_size: few; d_call: -; j_call: TRBJ2-1; cdr3_aa: CASSSGLSGLGEQFF; cdr3_nt: TGTGCCAGCAGTTCGGGACTCTCTGGTTTGGGTGAGCAGTTCTTC
v_call: TRBV6-5; clone_size: -; d_call: TRBD2; j_call: TRBJ2-3; cdr3_aa: CASGYTPPTSGSTDTQYF; cdr3_nt: TGTGCCAGCGGTTACACACCCCCCACTAGCGGGAGTACAGATACGCAGTATTTT
v_call: TRBV28; clone_size: -; d_call: -; j_call: TRBJ1-1; cdr3_aa: CASSLFQGLDTEAFF; cdr3_nt: TGTGCCAGCAGTCTCTTTCAGGGGCTGGACACTGAAGCTTTCTTT
v_call: TRBV9; clone_size: few; d_call: TRBD1; j_call: TRBJ1-1; cdr3_aa: CASRQGARSTEAFF; cdr3_nt: TGTGCCAGCAGACAGGGGGCAAGGAGCACTGAAGCTTTCTTT
v_call: TRBV20-1; clone_size: many; d_call: -; j_call: TRBJ1-1; cdr3_aa: CSAPVGSPNTEAFF; cdr3_nt: TGCAGTGCTCCCGTCGGGAGTCCGAACACTGAAGCTTTCTTT
v_call: TRBV24-1; clone_size: many; d_call: TRBD1; j_call: TRBJ1-3; cdr3_aa: CATSDVSRDRDELSSGNTIYF; cdr3_nt: TGTGCCACCAGTGACGTGTCCCGGGACAGAGACGAACTAAGCTCTGGAAACACCATATATTTT
v_call: TRBV27; clone_size: -; d_call: TRBD1; j_call: TRBJ2-4; cdr3_aa: CASSKTGDTLAKNVQYF; cdr3_nt: TGTGCCAGCAGTAAGACAGGGGATACGTTAGCCAAAAACGTTCAGTACTTC
v_call: TRBV6-6; clone_size: few; d_call: TRBD2; j_call: TRBJ2-2; cdr3_aa: CASSYLSGRNAGELFF; cdr3_nt: TGTGCCAGCAGCTACCTTAGCGGGAGAAATGCCGGGGAGCTGTTTTTT
v_call: TRBV27; clone_size: many; d_call: -; j_call: TRBJ1-1; cdr3_aa: CASSFLGTPLAVAEAFF; cdr3_nt: TGTGCCAGCAGTTTCTTGGGGACACCCTTAGCTGTCGCTGAAGCTTTCTTT
v_call: TRBV7-9; clone_size: many; d_call: -; j_call: TRBJ1-1; cdr3_aa: CAGGQLNTEAFF; cdr3_nt: TGTGCCGGCGGACAGCTTAACACTGAAGCTTTCTTT
v_call: TRBV4-1; clone_size: many; d_call: -; j_call: TRBJ2-3; cdr3_aa: CASSPSRADTQYF; cdr3_nt: TGTGCCAGCAGTCCTAGTAGGGCAGATACGCAGTATTTT
v_call: TRBV6-1; clone_size: many; d_call: TRBD1; j_call: TRBJ1-4; cdr3_aa: CASRGQGATNEKLFF; cdr3_nt: TGTGCCAGCAGAGGGCAGGGGGCGACTAATGAAAAACTGTTTTTT
v_call: TRBV12-3/TRBV12-4; clone_size: many; d_call: -; j_call: TRBJ2-7; cdr3_aa: CASTVGGNSYEQYF; cdr3_nt: TGTGCCAGCACCGTGGGGGGAAACTCCTACGAGCAGTACTTC
v_call: TRBV20-1; clone_size: -; d_call: TRBD2; j_call: TRBJ2-7; cdr3_aa: CSARWGGRAGLSSYEQYF; cdr3_nt: TGCAGTGCTAGATGGGGCGGGAGGGCCGGACTTAGCTCCTACGAGCAGTACTTC
v_call: TRBV28; clone_size: few; d_call: -; j_call: TRBJ1-2; cdr3_aa: CASSSTQQDSSGYTF; cdr3_nt: TGTGCCAGCAGTTCAACCCAACAGGACTCCAGTGGCTACACCTTC
v_call: TRBV4-1; clone_size: -; d_call: TRBD1; j_call: TRBJ2-3; cdr3_aa: CASRARQGSSTDTRYF; cdr3_nt: TGCGCCAGCAGGGCCAGACAGGGTTCTAGCACAGATACGCGGTATTTT
v_call: TRBV30; clone_size: many; d_call: -; j_call: TRBJ2-2; cdr3_aa: CAWSAIYTGELFF; cdr3_nt: TGTGCCTGGAGTGCGATATACACCGGGGAGCTGTTTTTT
v_call: TRBV23-1; clone_size: few; d_call: -; j_call: TRBJ2-1; cdr3_aa: CASSHDPGHKGGFTEQFF; cdr3_nt: TGCGCCAGCAGTCACGATCCGGGACATAAAGGAGGATTCACTGAGCAGTTCTTC
v_call: TRBV6-5; clone_size: many; d_call: -; j_call: TRBJ2-7; cdr3_aa: CASTDGTPEQYF; cdr3_nt: TGTGCCAGCACCGACGGGACCCCCGAGCAGTACTTC
v_call: TRBV6-2/TRBV6-3; clone_size: -; d_call: -; j_call: TRBJ2-7; cdr3_aa: CASSYVPGRNYEQYF; cdr3_nt: TGTGCCAGCAGTTACGTCCCGGGACGCAACTACGAGCAGTACTTC
v_call: TRBV6-2/TRBV6-3; clone_size: -; d_call: TRBD2; j_call: TRBJ2-1; cdr3_aa: CASSHGYSAGLAKYPSYNEQFF; cdr3_nt: TGTGCCAGCAGTCACGGGTACTCCGCGGGACTAGCGAAATACCCTTCCTACAATGAGCAGTTCTTC
v_call: TRBV6-5; clone_size: -; d_call: TRBD1; j_call: TRBJ1-6; cdr3_aa: CASRLGGGGSPPHF; cdr3_nt: TGTGCCAGCCGCTTGGGAGGGGGCGGGTCACCCCCCCACTTT
v_call: TRBV7-9; clone_size: -; d_call: TRBD1; j_call: TRBJ1-1; cdr3_aa: CDSSYGQVTETFF; cdr3_nt: TGTGACAGCAGCTACGGACAGGTCACTGAAACTTTCTTT
v_call: TRBV30; clone_size: few; d_call: -; j_call: TRBJ2-3; cdr3_aa: CAWSETDTQYF; cdr3_nt: TGTGCCTGGAGTGAAACAGATACGCAGTATTTT
v_call: TRBV4-1; clone_size: many; d_call: -; j_call: TRBJ1-6; cdr3_aa: CAISTGPPPNSPLHF; cdr3_nt: TGCGCCATCTCAACAGGGCCGCCGCCTAATTCACCCCTCCACTTT
v_call: TRBV27; clone_size: -; d_call: -; j_call: TRBJ2-7; cdr3_aa: CASSFQDRYEQYF; cdr3_nt: TGTGCCAGCAGTTTCCAGGACAGATACGAGCAGTACTTC
v_call: TRBV27; clone_size: few; d_call: -; j_call: TRBJ1-5; cdr3_aa: CASSLGGENQPQHF; cdr3_nt: TGTGCCAGCAGTTTAGGCGGGGAAAATCAGCCCCAGCATTTT
v_call: TRBV6-5; clone_size: few; d_call: -; j_call: TRBJ2-3; cdr3_aa: CASSYSAVLSDTQYF; cdr3_nt: TGTGCCAGCAGTTACTCGGCCGTACTCTCAGATACGCAGTATTTT
v_call: TRBV14; clone_size: many; d_call: -; j_call: TRBJ2-7; cdr3_aa: CASSVRGHSYEQYF; cdr3_nt: TGTGCCAGCAGCGTGCGGGGCCACTCCTACGAGCAGTACTTC
v_call: TRBV5-5; clone_size: many; d_call: -; j_call: TRBJ1-1; cdr3_aa: CASSLSDWRGTEAFF; cdr3_nt: TGTGCCAGCAGCCTGTCTGACTGGAGGGGGACTGAAGCTTTCTTT
v_call: TRBV7-7; clone_size: few; d_call: TRBD1; j_call: TRBJ2-7; cdr3_aa: CASSFFGTDSPYEQYF; cdr3_nt: TGTGCCAGCAGCTTTTTCGGGACAGATTCCCCCTACGAGCAGTACTTC
v_call: TRBV19; clone_size: -; d_call: TRBD2; j_call: TRBJ2-2; cdr3_aa: CASSIVLAATGELFF; cdr3_nt: TGTGCCAGTAGTATAGTACTAGCGGCTACCGGGGAGCTGTTTTTT
v_call: TRBV18; clone_size: few; d_call: -; j_call: TRBJ2-5; cdr3_aa: CASLPGTPKYQETQYF; cdr3_nt: TGTGCCAGCCTACCCGGGACACCAAAGTACCAAGAGACCCAGTACTTC
v_call: TRBV5-1; clone_size: -; d_call: TRBD1; j_call: TRBJ2-7; cdr3_aa: CASSAGTGDEEYF; cdr3_nt: TGCGCCAGCAGCGCCGGGACAGGCGACGAGGAGTACTTC
v_call: TRBV30; clone_size: few; d_call: TRBD2; j_call: TRBJ2-2; cdr3_aa: CAWGQGLGNTGELFF; cdr3_nt: TGTGCCTGGGGCCAAGGACTAGGAAACACCGGGGAGCTGTTTTTT
v_call: TRBV9; clone_size: -; d_call: -; j_call: TRBJ2-5; cdr3_aa: CASSVVGGIAETQYF; cdr3_nt: TGTGCCAGCAGCGTAGTCGGGGGTATTGCGGAGACCCAGTACTTC
v_call: TRBV28; clone_size: many; d_call: TRBD2; j_call: TRBJ2-7; cdr3_aa: CASTLAGGPGEQYF; cdr3_nt: TGTGCCAGCACCCTAGCGGGAGGGCCGGGCGAGCAGTACTTC
v_call: TRBV20-1; clone_size: -; d_call: TRBD1; j_call: TRBJ1-5; cdr3_aa: CSARGDRVWQPQHF; cdr3_nt: TGCAGTGCTAGGGGGGACAGGGTTTGGCAGCCCCAGCATTTT
v_call: TRBV10-3; clone_size: -; d_call: TRBD1; j_call: TRBJ1-3; cdr3_aa: CAIREGPGTGGSGNTIYF; cdr3_nt: TGTGCCATCAGGGAAGGCCCCGGGACAGGGGGATCTGGAAACACCATATATTTT